These 30 T cell receptor beta chains came from one sample sequenced in a study of blood T cell repertoires in COVID-19. The repertoire was sequenced with immunoSEQ multiplex PCR; TCRdb's copy has only in-frame clones and lacks some. The sample holds approximately 77,000 clones, approximately 85% seen once. Sequenced material: peripheral blood. These TCRs come from a man between 45 and 60 years old with COVID-19, enrolled during active disease.

The rearrangement links TRBV6-1 to TRBJ2-3; D call uncertain. V gave up 1 base and J gave up 2 bases, with 10 bases separating them. Germline loops: CDR1 MNHNS, CDR2 SASEGT. This CDR3 has 15 residues. The CDR3, as DNA: TGTGCCAGCAGTGAAGGCCTAGTCCACACAGATACGCAGTATTTT. Its protein product is CASSEGLVHTDTQYF.

The chain carries TRBV2 and TRBJ1-5, with 10 bases that match TRBD1. The CDR3 extends over 14 amino acids. Germline V gene sequence: CDR1 SNHLY, CDR2 FYNNEI. The V and J ends lost 5 bases and 7 bases, in that order; junction bases with no gene match: 5. The CDR3 nucleotides read TGTGCCAGCAGTCGGACAGGGGGGAGGCAGCCCCAGCATTTT. Amino acids: CASSRTGGRQPQHF.

This chain uses TRBV28 with TRBJ2-1; TRBD1 matches 12 bases. Germline CDR1 is MDHEN and CDR2 is SYDVKM. V shed 3 bases and J 7 bases; nucleotides not matched to a gene: 7. The CDR3 sequence is 16 residues long. CDR3 sequence reads: CASSFIRGQGANEQFF. The CDR3 coding sequence is TGTGCCAGCAGTTTTATAAGGGGACAGGGGGCGAATGAGCAGTTCTTC.

This chain uses TRBV5-6 with TRBJ2-5, with D maybe TRBD1 (6 bases). In germline, CDR1 is SGHDT, CDR2 YYEEEE. The CDR3 is 13 amino acids. The V end lost 4 bases, the J end lost 2 bases, and 9 bases lay between the germline ends. The CDR3 DNA follows: TGTGCCAGCAGCCTACAGGGACAAGAGACCCAGTACTTC. Protein: CASSLQGQETQYF. Drawing the rest from reference TRBV5-6 and TRBJ2-5, the complete variable domain is DAGVTQSPTHLIKTRGQQVTLRCSPKSGHDTVSWYQQALGQGPQFIFQYYEEEERQRGNFPDRFSGHQFPNYSSELNVNALLLGDSALYLCASSLQGQETQYFGPGTRLLVL.

This chain links TRBV4-1 with TRBJ2-4, with D possibly matching TRBD2 (6 bases). Germline V gene sequence: CDR1 MGHRA, CDR2 YSYEKL. V was pared by 0 bases and J by 5 bases, with 11 bases between. This CDR3 comprises 15 residues. This chain's CDR3 is CASSQDPGLENIQYF. CDR3 nucleotides: TGCGCCAGCAGCCAAGACCCGGGACTTGAAAACATTCAGTACTTC.

The sample holds a few counts of this clone. This chain connects TRBV28 to TRBJ1-2, with 7 positions matching TRBD1. The CDR3 totals 16 residues. Germline loops: CDR1 MDHEN, CDR2 SYDVKM. V was clipped by 7 bases and J by 4 bases; unmatched bases: 15. The CDR3 is CASTITSGQTLYGYTF. The CDR3 nucleotides are TGTGCCAGCACCATCACCTCGGGACAGACCCTCTATGGCTACACCTTC.

The genes are TRBV3-1 (or the pseudogene TRBV3-2) and TRBJ2-1; no definite D call. CDR1 LGHDT and CDR2 YNNKEL come from the germline V gene (reference sequence). The CDR3 runs to 16 residues. Between the trimmed V and J ends, which lost 0 bases and 0 bases, there was a span of 9 bases. The CDR3 protein is CASSQELRSSYNEQFF. Here the CDR3 DNA reads TGTGCCAGCAGCCAAGAATTGCGGAGCTCCTACAATGAGCAGTTCTTC.

The rearrangement joins TRBV19 to TRBJ2-1; TRBD2 matches 14 bases. With 6 bases clipped from V and 7 bases from J, the junction kept 11 bases outside the gene matches. The V gene's germline CDR1 is LNHDA and CDR2 SQIVND (reference sequence). CDR3 size: 17 residues. The CDR3 DNA reads as TGTGCCAGTAGCTCTCCGGGACTAGCGGGAGAATTTAATGAGCAGTTCTTC. This gives the protein CASSSPGLAGEFNEQFF.

The V call is TRBV28, the J call TRBJ1-3, with a possible D match to TRBD1 (5 bases). Trimming shortened V by 5 bases and J by 8 bases, and 16 bases separated the two germline ends. The germline gives CDR1 MDHEN, CDR2 SYDVKM. CDR3 size: 14 residues. The CDR3 sequence: CASSKGLPRDTIYF. The CDR3 coding sequence is TGTGCCAGCAGTAAGGGACTCCCTAGGGACACCATATATTTT.

The chain's CDR3 is CASSQYSGTSVTREQFF. The CDR3 bases are TGTGCCAGCAGCCAATACTCCGGGACTAGTGTCACCAGGGAGCAGTTCTTC. The rearrangement uses TRBV14 and TRBJ2-1; 8 bases are shared with TRBD2. Germline CDR1 reads SGHDN; CDR2 reads FVKESK. CDR3 size: 17 residues. The J segment lost 10 bases and the V segment lost 2 bases, leaving 16 bases of the junction unmatched.

The chain joins TRBV6-5 to TRBJ1-1; D is perhaps TRBD1 (6 bases). Germline CDR1 and CDR2: MNHEY and SVGAGI. This CDR3 has 15 residues. Trimming took off 7 bases at V and 4 bases at J, with 19 bases between the two ends. CDR3 amino acids: CASTVDSGGVTEAFF. The CDR3 DNA follows: TGTGCCAGCACCGTCGACAGTGGGGGCGTCACTGAAGCTTTCTTT.

This rearrangement joins TRBV9 to TRBJ1-2, with D hard to call. From germline, CDR1 is SGDLS and CDR2 YYNGEE. V lost 0 bases and J 8 bases, leaving 11 bases between the germline ends. The CDR3 is 13 amino acids. CDR3 DNA: TGTGCCAGCAGCGTAGCTACGGGGTGGGGCTACACCTTC. It translates to CASSVATGWGYTF.

The V gene is TRBV28, the J gene TRBJ2-7; 7 bases align to TRBD2. CDR1 is MDHEN, CDR2 SYDVKM, per germline. The CDR3 consists of 16 residues. V shed 3 bases, J shed 0 bases, and the junction held 8 bases outside the gene matches. The CDR3 loop is CASSFRSGTYSYEQYF. The CDR3 DNA reads as TGTGCCAGCAGTTTTCGGAGCGGGACCTACTCCTACGAGCAGTACTTC. The whole variable domain, filled in from reference TRBV28 and TRBJ2-7, reads DVKVTQSSRYLVKRTGEKVFLECVQDMDHENMFWYRQDPGLGLRLIYFSYDVKMKEKGDIPEGYSVSREKKERFSLILESASTNQTSMYLCASSFRSGTYSYEQYFGPGTRLTVT.

This clone was seen a handful of times. The chain combines TRBV19 with TRBJ2-3; 13 positions match TRBD2. The V segment lost 5 bases and the J segment 2 bases; nucleotides outside the gene matches: 4. Germline CDR1 and CDR2: LNHDA and SQIVND (reference sequence). CDR3 size: 16 residues. The CDR3, as DNA: TGTGCCAGTAGTTACGGACTAGCGGGAGCCACAGATACGCAGTATTTT. It encodes CASSYGLAGATDTQYF.

The rearrangement links TRBV11-2 to TRBJ2-5; the match to TRBD1 covers 8 bases. The V segment lost 6 bases and the J segment 1 base; nucleotides outside the gene matches: 10. The CDR3 is made up of 16 amino acids. Germline V gene lookup returns CDR1 SGHAT and CDR2 FQNNGV. CDR3 nucleotide sequence: TGTGCCAGCAGTTCTCGGACAGGGCAGTTCCAAGAGACCCAGTACTTC. Its translation is CASSSRTGQFQETQYF.

The chain uses TRBV9 and TRBJ1-5; 8 bases are shared with TRBD1. The CDR3 covers 15 residues. With 4 bases clipped from V and 5 bases from J, the junction kept 8 bases outside the gene matches. CDR1 SGDLS and CDR2 YYNGEE come from the germline V gene. CDR3 protein: CASSPTGDDHQPQHF. CDR3 DNA: TGTGCCAGCAGCCCGACAGGGGACGACCATCAGCCCCAGCATTTT.

The chain combines TRBV5-5 with TRBJ1-5, with D possibly matching TRBD1 (6 bases). V shed 2 bases and J shed 3 bases, with 12 bases lying between them. The CDR3 spans 15 residues. Looked up from germline, CDR1 is SGHKS and CDR2 is YYEKEE (reference sequence). The CDR3 sequence is CASSFGRGFNQPQHF. As DNA, the CDR3 is TGTGCCAGCAGCTTTGGAAGGGGGTTCAATCAGCCCCAGCATTTT.

CDR3 region: CSVALTGGLNNEQFF. The CDR3 coding sequence is TGCAGCGTGGCCCTGACAGGGGGCCTGAACAATGAGCAGTTCTTC. J is TRBJ2-1 and V is TRBV29-1; 10 bases line up with TRBD1. V was pared by 6 bases and J by 5 bases, with 10 bases of the junction left unmatched. The CDR3 consists of 15 residues. Germline V gene data show CDR1 as SQVTM and CDR2 as ANQGSEA.

This rearrangement joins TRBV6-5 to TRBJ1-1; D unresolved. CDR3 length: 12 amino acids. Germline-derived CDR1 and CDR2 are MNHEY and SVGAGI. With 8 bases removed from V and 7 bases from J, the gap between germline ends came to 14 bases. In DNA, the CDR3 is TGTGCCAGCTGGTTGGGCGAGGGTGAAGCTTTCTTT. As protein: CASWLGEGEAFF.

The V call is TRBV5-1, the J call TRBJ1-1, with D maybe TRBD1 (6 bases). The V gene's germline CDR1 is SGHRS and CDR2 YFSETQ. The CDR3 sequence is 15 residues long. V was trimmed by 4 bases and J by 1 base, leaving 14 bases between them. The CDR3 bases are TGCGCCAGCAGCATTGGAACAGGGCCGAACACTGAAGCTTTCTTT. Encoded protein: CASSIGTGPNTEAFF.

This clone was observed a handful of times. This rearrangement joins TRBV11-2 to TRBJ2-7; D is uncertain. Trimming stripped 4 bases from V and 9 bases from J, with 25 bases between. This CDR3 spans 16 amino acids. The V gene's germline CDR1 is SGHAT and CDR2 FQNNGV. The CDR3 is CASSSQGAAVVAGQYF. The CDR3 bases are TGTGCCAGCAGCTCCCAAGGAGCAGCCGTAGTGGCCGGGCAGTACTTC.

CDR3 sequence (DNA): TGTGCCAGCAGCCCCGGGACAGGTTACGAGCAGTACTTC. Protein: CASSPGTGYEQYF. V and J are TRBV27 and TRBJ2-7, with 8 nucleotides matching TRBD1. This CDR3 spans 13 amino acids. The V and J ends lost 6 bases and 4 bases, in that order; junction bases with no gene match: 5. The germline V gene encodes CDR1 MNHEY and CDR2 SMNVEV (reference sequence).

V and J are TRBV5-1 and TRBJ1-5; 11 bases match TRBD1. V shed 0 bases, J shed 7 bases, and the junction held 3 bases outside the gene matches. The CDR3 is 15 amino acids. Per germline, CDR1 SGHRS and CDR2 YFSETQ. CDR3 bases: TGCGCCAGCAGCTTGGGGACAGGGGGCTGGCAGCCCCAGCATTTT. This encodes CASSLGTGGWQPQHF.

This clone showed up just a few times. V is TRBV30 and J is TRBJ1-6, with 7 bases lining up with TRBD1. V lost 1 base, J lost 5 bases, and 5 bases stayed unmatched. CDR3 size: 15 residues. The germline V gene has CDR1 GTSNPN and CDR2 SVGIG (reference sequence). The CDR3 here is CAWSGQGTDNSPLHF. CDR3 DNA sequence: TGTGCCTGGAGTGGTCAGGGGACAGATAATTCACCCCTCCACTTT.

The genes are TRBV10-3 and TRBJ2-7; 13 positions match TRBD2. CDR3 length: 15 amino acids. After removal of 2 bases from V and 6 bases from J, the junction contained 4 bases not matched to a gene. Germline values: CDR1 ENHRY, CDR2 SYGVKD. The CDR3 reads CAISEPGTSGTEQYF. CDR3 nucleotides: TGTGCCATCAGTGAGCCCGGGACTAGCGGGACCGAGCAGTACTTC.

In DNA, the CDR3 is TGTGCCAGCAGTGGGGGACTAGCGGGAGTGCTAGAGACCCAGTACTTC. Its translation is CASSGGLAGVLETQYF. The V gene is TRBV3-1 (or the pseudogene TRBV3-2), the J gene TRBJ2-5, with 14 bases identical to TRBD2. The CDR3 contains 16 residues. Germline-derived CDR1 and CDR2 are LGHDT and YNNKEL (reference sequence). V was pared by 6 bases and J by 4 bases, with 7 bases of the junction left unmatched.

The V gene is TRBV19, the J gene TRBJ2-3; D might be TRBD2 (5 bases). The CDR3 spans 16 residues. Germline V lookup: CDR1 LNHDA, CDR2 SQIVND (reference sequence). V shed 1 base and J shed 2 bases, with 13 bases lying between them. This CDR3 is CASSIAGSAHTDTQYF. The DNA of the CDR3 is TGTGCCAGTAGTATAGCGGGGAGCGCACACACAGATACGCAGTATTTT.

The chain has TRBV7-9 and TRBJ2-6; 9 positions agree with TRBD1. The CDR3 totals 17 residues. The V segment lost 2 bases and the J segment 0 bases; nucleotides outside the gene matches: 2. Germline lookup yields CDR1 SEHNR and CDR2 FQNEAQ (reference sequence). The CDR3 nucleotides read TGTGCCAGCAGCTTATTGGGACAGGGCTCTGGGGCCAACGTCCTGACTTTC. It specifies CASSLLGQGSGANVLTF.

The J gene is TRBJ2-5, the V gene TRBV5-4, with D possibly being TRBD1 (5 bases). Germline lookup yields CDR1 SGHNT and CDR2 YYREEE (reference sequence). The CDR3 sequence is 16 residues long. V lost 1 base, J lost 4 bases, and 17 bases lay in between. The CDR3 sequence: CASSLPGPSGRETQYF. DNA of the CDR3: TGTGCCAGCAGCTTGCCAGGACCGTCAGGGCGAGAGACCCAGTACTTC.

The rearrangement uses TRBV4-3 and TRBJ2-1; 7 bases agree with TRBD2. Germline CDR1 is LGHNA and CDR2 is YSLEER. The CDR3 contains 16 residues. V was clipped by 2 bases and J by 2 bases; unmatched bases: 6. CDR3 amino acids: CASSQTRLAAYNEQFF. Written as DNA, the CDR3 is TGCGCCAGCAGCCAAACACGACTAGCAGCCTACAATGAGCAGTTCTTC.